At least ten counts were recorded for the clone carrying this TCR beta chain. What it binds is unknown. Synthesis of cDNA was carried out by template-switch 5'RACE. The reaction used 10-nucleotide random UMIs. From 15-18 subjects, over 160 million TCR-beta sequences were obtained in each sequencing run. A single record per CDR3 protein comes from TCRdb applying MiXCR to the 5' RACE reads. Of 84,000 or so distinct CDR3 sequences listed, 4.3% are singletons. The CDR3 covers 14 residues. The V gene lost 3 bases and the J gene lost 4 bases, with 13 bases spanning the gap. The time point here: longitudinal time-point 3. This entry comes from a study of neurological immune-mediated disorders. Study observations and caveats: Among 34 multiple sclerosis patients, phylogenetic grouping put the repertoires of 18 into a single related-CDR3 cluster, a possible signature. Private repertoires in all groups were suggested, as expanded clones shared no CDR3 amino acid sequences across subjects.

This receptor was obtained from a woman aged 55-69 years with multiple sclerosis. The V and J genes are TRBV12-3 or TRBV12-4 and TRBJ2-7; a possible D gene is TRBD2 (6 bases). Sequenced: PBMCs. The CDR3 region has the DNA TGTGCCAGCAGTTTCGGAGGGAGTGAGTACGAGCAGTACTTC. It codes for CASSFGGSEYEQYF.